The clone carrying this TCR beta chain was seen repeatedly, ten times or more. One entry per CDR3 protein, called by TCRdb with MiXCR from the reads. Among tens of thousands of distinct CDR3 sequences, 21% were seen once, and the ten largest hold less than 2.5%. V lost 5 bases, J lost 3 bases, and 11 bases lay in between. The CDR3 runs 14 residues. Germline V gene lookup returns CDR1 SGHVS and CDR2 FQNEAQ. The data stem from a study of lung T cells in sarcoidosis with Löfgren's syndrome. The chain employs TRBV7-8 and TRBJ1-3; unclear D gene. The source is a human donor with sarcoidosis (Löfgren's syndrome or another form), or a control subject (not recorded which). The specimen was CD4+ T cells from PBMCs. The CDR3 reads CASSHGSGGNTIYF. The CDR3 nucleotides read TGTGCCAGCAGCCATGGGAGTGGTGGAAACACCATATATTTT.